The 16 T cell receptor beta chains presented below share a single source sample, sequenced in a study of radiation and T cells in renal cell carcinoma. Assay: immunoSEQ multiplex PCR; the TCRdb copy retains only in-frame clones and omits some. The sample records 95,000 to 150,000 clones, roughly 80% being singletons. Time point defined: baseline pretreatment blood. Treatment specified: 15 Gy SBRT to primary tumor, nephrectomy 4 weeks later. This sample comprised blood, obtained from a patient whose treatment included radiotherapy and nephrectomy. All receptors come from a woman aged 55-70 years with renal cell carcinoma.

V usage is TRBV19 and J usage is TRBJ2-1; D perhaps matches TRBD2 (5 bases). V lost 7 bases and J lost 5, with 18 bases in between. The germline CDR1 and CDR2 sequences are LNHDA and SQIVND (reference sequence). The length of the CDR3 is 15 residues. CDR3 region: CASKPPPPSHNEQFF. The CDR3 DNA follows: TGTGCCAGTAAACCTCCCCCTCCTAGCCACAATGAGCAGTTCTTC.

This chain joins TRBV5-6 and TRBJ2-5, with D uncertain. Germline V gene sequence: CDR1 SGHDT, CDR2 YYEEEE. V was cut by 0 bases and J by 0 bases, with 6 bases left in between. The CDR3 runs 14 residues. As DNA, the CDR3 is TGTGCCAGCAGCTTGGACTGGGACCAAGAGACCCAGTACTTC. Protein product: CASSLDWDQETQYF.

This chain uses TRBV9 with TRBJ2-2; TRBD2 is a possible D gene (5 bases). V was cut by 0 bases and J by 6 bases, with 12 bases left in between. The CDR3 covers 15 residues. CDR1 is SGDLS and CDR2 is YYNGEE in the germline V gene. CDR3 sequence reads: CASSVGPGVAGELFF. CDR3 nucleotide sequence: TGTGCCAGCAGCGTAGGGCCCGGGGTCGCCGGGGAGCTGTTTTTT.

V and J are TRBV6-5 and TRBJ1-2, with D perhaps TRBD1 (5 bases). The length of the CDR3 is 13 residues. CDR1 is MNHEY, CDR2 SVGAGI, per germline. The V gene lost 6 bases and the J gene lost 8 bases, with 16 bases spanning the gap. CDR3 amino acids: CASRRDGTEGYTF. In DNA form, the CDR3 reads TGTGCCAGCAGACGGGACGGCACTGAGGGCTACACCTTC.

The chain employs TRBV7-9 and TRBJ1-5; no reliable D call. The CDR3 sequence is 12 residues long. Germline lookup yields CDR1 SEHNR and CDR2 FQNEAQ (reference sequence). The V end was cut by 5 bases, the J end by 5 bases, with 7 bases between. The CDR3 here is CASSEIDQPQHF. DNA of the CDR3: TGTGCCAGCAGCGAAATAGATCAGCCCCAGCATTTT.

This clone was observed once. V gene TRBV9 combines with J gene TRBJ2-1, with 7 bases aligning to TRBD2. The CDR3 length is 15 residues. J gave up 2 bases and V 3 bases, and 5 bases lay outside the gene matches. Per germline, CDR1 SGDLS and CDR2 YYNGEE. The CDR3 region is CASSAGRGPYNEQFF. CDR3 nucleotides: TGTGCCAGCAGCGCGGGGAGGGGCCCCTACAATGAGCAGTTCTTC.

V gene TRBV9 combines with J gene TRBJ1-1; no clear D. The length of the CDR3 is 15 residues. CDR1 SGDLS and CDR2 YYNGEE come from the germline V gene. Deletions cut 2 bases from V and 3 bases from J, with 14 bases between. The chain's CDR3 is CASSVSGRVDTEAFF. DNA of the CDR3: TGTGCCAGCAGCGTGTCCGGGAGGGTTGACACTGAAGCTTTCTTT.

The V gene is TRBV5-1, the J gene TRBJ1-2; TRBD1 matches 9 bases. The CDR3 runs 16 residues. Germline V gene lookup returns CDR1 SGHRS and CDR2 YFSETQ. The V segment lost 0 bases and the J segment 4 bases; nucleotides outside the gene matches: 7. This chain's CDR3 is CASSLVQGAQAYGYTF. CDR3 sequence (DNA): TGCGCCAGCAGCTTGGTACAGGGGGCACAGGCCTATGGCTACACCTTC.

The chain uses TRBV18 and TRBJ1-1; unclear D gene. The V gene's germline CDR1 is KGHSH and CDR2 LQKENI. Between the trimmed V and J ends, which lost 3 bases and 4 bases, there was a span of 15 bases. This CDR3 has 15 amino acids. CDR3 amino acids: CASSPGSPRVTEAFF. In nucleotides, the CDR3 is TGTGCCAGCTCACCGGGCAGCCCGAGAGTCACTGAAGCTTTCTTT.

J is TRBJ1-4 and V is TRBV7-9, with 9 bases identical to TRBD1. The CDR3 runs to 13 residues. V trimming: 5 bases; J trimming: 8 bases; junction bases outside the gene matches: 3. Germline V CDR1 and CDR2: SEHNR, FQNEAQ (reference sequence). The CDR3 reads CASSGQGREKLFF. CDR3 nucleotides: TGTGCCAGCAGCGGACAGGGGAGAGAAAAACTGTTTTTT.

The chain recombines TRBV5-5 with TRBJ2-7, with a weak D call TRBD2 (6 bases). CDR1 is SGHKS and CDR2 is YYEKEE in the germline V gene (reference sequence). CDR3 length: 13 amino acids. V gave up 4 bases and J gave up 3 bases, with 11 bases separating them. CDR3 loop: CASSLRDHYEQYF. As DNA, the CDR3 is TGTGCCAGCAGCCTGCGGGATCACTACGAGCAGTACTTC.

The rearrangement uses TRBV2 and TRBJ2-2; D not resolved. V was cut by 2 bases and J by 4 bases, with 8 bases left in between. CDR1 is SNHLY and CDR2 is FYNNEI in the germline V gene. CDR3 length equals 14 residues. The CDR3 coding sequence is TGTGCCAGCAGTGAACCAGGCGCCACCGGGGAGCTGTTTTTT. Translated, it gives CASSEPGATGELFF.

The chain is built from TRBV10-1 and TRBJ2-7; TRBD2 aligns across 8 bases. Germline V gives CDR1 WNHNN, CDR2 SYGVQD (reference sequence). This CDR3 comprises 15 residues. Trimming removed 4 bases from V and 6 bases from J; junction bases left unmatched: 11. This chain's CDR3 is CASSAIKREGIEQYF. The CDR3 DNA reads TGCGCCAGCAGTGCAATCAAACGGGAGGGCATCGAGCAGTACTTC.

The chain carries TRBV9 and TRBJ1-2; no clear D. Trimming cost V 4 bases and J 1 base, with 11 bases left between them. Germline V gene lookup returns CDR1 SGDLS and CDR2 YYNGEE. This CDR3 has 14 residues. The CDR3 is CASSPGNNNYGYTF. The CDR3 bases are TGTGCCAGCAGCCCGGGCAACAATAACTATGGCTACACCTTC.

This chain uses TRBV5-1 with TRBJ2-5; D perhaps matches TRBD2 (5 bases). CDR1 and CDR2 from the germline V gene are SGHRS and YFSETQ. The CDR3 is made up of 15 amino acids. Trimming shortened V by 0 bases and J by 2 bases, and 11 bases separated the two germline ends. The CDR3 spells CASSLAFGLQETQYF. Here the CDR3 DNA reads TGCGCCAGCAGCTTGGCCTTTGGACTGCAAGAGACCCAGTACTTC.

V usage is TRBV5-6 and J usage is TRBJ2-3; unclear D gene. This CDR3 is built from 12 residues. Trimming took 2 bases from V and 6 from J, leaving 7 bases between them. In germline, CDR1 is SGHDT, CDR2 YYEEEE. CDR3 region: CASSFRLDTQYF. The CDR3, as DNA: TGTGCCAGCAGCTTCCGTTTGGATACGCAGTATTTT. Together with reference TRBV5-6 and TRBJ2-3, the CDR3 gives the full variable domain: DAGVTQSPTHLIKTRGQQVTLRCSPKSGHDTVSWYQQALGQGPQFIFQYYEEEERQRGNFPDRFSGHQFPNYSSELNVNALLLGDSALYLCASSFRLDTQYFGPGTRLTVL.